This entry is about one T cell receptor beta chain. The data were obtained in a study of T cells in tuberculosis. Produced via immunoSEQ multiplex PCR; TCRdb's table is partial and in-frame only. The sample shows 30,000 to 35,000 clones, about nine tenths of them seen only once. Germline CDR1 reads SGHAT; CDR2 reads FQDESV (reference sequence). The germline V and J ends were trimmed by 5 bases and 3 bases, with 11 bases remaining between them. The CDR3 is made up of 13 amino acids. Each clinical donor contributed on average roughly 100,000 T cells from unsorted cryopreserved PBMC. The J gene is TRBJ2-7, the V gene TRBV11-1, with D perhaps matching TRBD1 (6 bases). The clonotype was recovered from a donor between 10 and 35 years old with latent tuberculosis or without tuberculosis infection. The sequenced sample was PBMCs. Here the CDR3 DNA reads TGTGCCAGCAGCGGAACCAGGGGCTACGAGCAGTACTTC. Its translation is CASSGTRGYEQYF.